Listed here are 9 T cell receptor beta chains from one sample, sequenced in a study of blood T cell repertoires in COVID-19. The method was immunoSEQ multiplex PCR; TCRdb's version includes in-frame clones alone and lacks a portion of them. The sample includes 95,000 to 120,000 clones, roughly 70% of them seen just once. Sequencing was carried out using peripheral blood. These receptor sequences come from a woman in her thirties or forties with acute or convalescent COVID-19.

The chain carries TRBV7-2 and TRBJ1-3, with a weak D call TRBD1 (5 bases). Trimming took off 5 bases at V and 2 bases at J, with 10 bases between the two ends. The germline CDR1 and CDR2 sequences are SGHTA and FQGNSA. The CDR3 is 14 residues long. The CDR3 region is CASSPDSPGNTIYF. CDR3 DNA sequence: TGTGCCAGCAGCCCTGACAGTCCTGGAAACACCATATATTTT.

This clone was seen a handful of times. The V gene is TRBV6-4, the J gene TRBJ2-5, with a possible D match to TRBD2 (5 bases). CDR3 length equals 15 residues. With 6 bases removed from V and 7 bases from J, the gap between germline ends came to 21 bases. Looked up from germline, CDR1 is MRHNA and CDR2 is SNTAGT. The CDR3, as DNA: TGTGCCAGCAGCGAATCGGCAGCCCCTCGGGGGACCCAGTACTTC. Residues: CASSESAAPRGTQYF.

The chain uses TRBV19 and TRBJ2-1; 8 nucleotides agree with TRBD2. J lost 7 bases, V lost 5 bases, and 7 bases had no gene match. Germline V lookup: CDR1 LNHDA, CDR2 SQIVND (reference sequence). This CDR3 comprises 14 residues. The CDR3: CASSQVRGENEQFF. In nucleotides, the CDR3 is TGTGCCAGTAGTCAGGTGCGGGGGGAGAATGAGCAGTTCTTC.

The chain links TRBV6-5 to TRBJ2-7, with 9 bases that match TRBD2. Germline loops: CDR1 MNHEY, CDR2 SVGAGI. The V gene end was trimmed by 7 bases and the J gene end by 0 bases; junction bases not matched to a gene: 7. The CDR3 totals 15 residues. CDR3 region: CASTPAGGSSYEQYF. The CDR3 DNA reads as TGTGCCAGCACCCCAGCGGGGGGCAGCTCCTACGAGCAGTACTTC.

The chain recombines TRBV4-1 with TRBJ2-3; a possible D gene is TRBD2 (5 bases). V was shortened by 0 bases and J by 3 bases, with 7 bases between the two germline ends. Germline V gene data show CDR1 as MGHRA and CDR2 as YSYEKL. CDR3 length: 14 residues. Written as DNA, the CDR3 is TGCGCCAGCAGCCAAGATTGGAGGACAGATACGCAGTATTTT. Translated, it gives CASSQDWRTDTQYF.

The CDR3 region is CASSRGPGYEQYF. The CDR3 DNA follows: TGTGCCAGCAGTCGAGGTCCTGGGTACGAGCAGTACTTC. This chain uses TRBV2 with TRBJ2-7; no firm D call. Germline assignment: CDR1 SNHLY and CDR2 FYNNEI. Trimming took off 5 bases at V and 4 bases at J, with 12 bases between the two ends. The CDR3 extends over 13 amino acids.

The chain joins TRBV9 to TRBJ2-7; 8 positions agree with TRBD1. J lost 3 bases, V lost 3 bases, and 2 bases had no gene match. In germline, CDR1 is SGDLS, CDR2 YYNGEE. This CDR3 has 13 residues. DNA of the CDR3: TGTGCCAGCAGCGGCGACAGGGGCTACGAGCAGTACTTC. Amino acid sequence: CASSGDRGYEQYF.

The rearrangement uses TRBV6-1 and TRBJ2-7; possibly TRBD2 for D (6 bases). CDR3 size: 13 residues. Germline V lookup: CDR1 MNHNS, CDR2 SASEGT. V shed 3 bases and J shed 3 bases, with 9 bases lying between them. The CDR3 nucleotides are TGTGCCAGCAGTGACGAGGGAGGCTACGAGCAGTACTTC. Residues: CASSDEGGYEQYF.

V and J are TRBV2 and TRBJ2-3; TRBD2 matches at 10 bases. Losses at the gene ends were 6 bases for V and 4 bases for J; bases not matched to a gene: 7. This CDR3 has 15 residues. CDR1 and CDR2 (germline): SNHLY, FYNNEI. CDR3 sequence reads: CASSRASGGSDTQYF. In DNA, the CDR3 is TGTGCCAGCAGCAGGGCTAGCGGGGGTTCAGATACGCAGTATTTT.